This T cell receptor (beta chain) emerged from a study of blood T cells in healthy people across ages. Germline V CDR1 and CDR2: KGHDR, SFDVKD. V lost 9 bases and J lost 2; bases outside the gene matches: 9. This CDR3 has 15 amino acids. This clonotype was seen a few times. Its antigen is unidentified. Per sample, extraction of total RNA gave at least 5 micrograms in every case. Study-wide results and limits: Unsorted PBMC input precluded a conclusive naive versus antigen-experienced comparison. Among T cells, TCR beta diversity per million cells dropped roughly linearly as age rose.

For the second PCR, which ran for about 6 to 12 cycles, a sample-barcoded 5' primer and a J-beta primer mix were used. Using its own MiXCR run on the 5' RACE reads, TCRdb lists one record per CDR3 protein. The data contain about 1.7 million distinct CDR3 sequences, 28% of them singletons. The V and J genes are TRBV24-1 and TRBJ2-3; 8 nucleotides match TRBD2. The receptor was derived from a woman aged 25 to 39 in good health. The sequencing input was blood. The CDR3 sequence is CATSGGGFPTDTQYF. CDR3 nucleotides: TGTGCCACCTCGGGAGGGGGGTTCCCCACAGATACGCAGTATTTT.